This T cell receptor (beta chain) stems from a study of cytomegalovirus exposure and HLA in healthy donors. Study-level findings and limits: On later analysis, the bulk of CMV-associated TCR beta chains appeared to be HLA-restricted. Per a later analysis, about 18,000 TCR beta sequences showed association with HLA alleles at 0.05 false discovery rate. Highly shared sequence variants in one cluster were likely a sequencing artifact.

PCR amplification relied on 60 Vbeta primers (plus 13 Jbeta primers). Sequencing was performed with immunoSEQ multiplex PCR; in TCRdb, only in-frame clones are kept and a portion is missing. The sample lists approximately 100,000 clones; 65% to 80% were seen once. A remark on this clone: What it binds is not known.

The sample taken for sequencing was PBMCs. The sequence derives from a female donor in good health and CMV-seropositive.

CDR3 protein: CATSRDLGAPRSEGYTF. DNA for the CDR3: TGTGCCACCAGCAGGGATTTGGGGGCGCCCCGTTCTGAGGGCTACACCTTC. The chain joins TRBV15 to TRBJ1-2, with D perhaps TRBD1 (6 bases). This CDR3 has 17 residues. Germline V gives CDR1 LNHNV, CDR2 YYDKDF (reference sequence). V shed 3 bases and J shed 8 bases, with 25 bases lying between them.